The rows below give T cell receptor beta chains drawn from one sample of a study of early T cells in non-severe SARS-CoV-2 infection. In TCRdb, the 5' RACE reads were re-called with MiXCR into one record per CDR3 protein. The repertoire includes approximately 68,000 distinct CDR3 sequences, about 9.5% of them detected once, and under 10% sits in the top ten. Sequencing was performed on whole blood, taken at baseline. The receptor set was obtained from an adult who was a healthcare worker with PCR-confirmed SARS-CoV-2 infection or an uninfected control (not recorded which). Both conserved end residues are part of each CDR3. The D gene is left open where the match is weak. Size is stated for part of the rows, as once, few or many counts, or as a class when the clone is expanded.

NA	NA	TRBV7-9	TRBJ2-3	CASLAGTSDTQYF	TGTGCCAGCCTCGCGGGAACATCAGATACGCAGTATTTT
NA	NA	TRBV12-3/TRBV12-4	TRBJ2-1	CASSWGLRTEQFF	TGTGCCAGCAGTTGGGGCCTACGGACAGAGCAGTTCTTC
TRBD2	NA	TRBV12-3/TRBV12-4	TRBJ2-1	CASRYSGGTDNEQFF	TGTGCCAGCCGATATAGCGGGGGAACGGACAATGAGCAGTTCTTC
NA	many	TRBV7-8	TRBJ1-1	CASSPIHRGNRNTEAFF	TGTGCCAGCAGCCCCATCCACAGAGGCAACAGGAACACTGAAGCTTTCTTT
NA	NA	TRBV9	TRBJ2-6	CASSVGAAGANVLTF	TGTGCCAGCAGCGTAGGCGCGGCTGGGGCCAACGTCCTGACTTTC
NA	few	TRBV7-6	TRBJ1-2	CASSLAGANYGYTF	TGTGCCAGCAGCTTAGCAGGGGCTAACTATGGCTACACCTTC
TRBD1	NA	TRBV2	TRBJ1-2	CASTVQGASYGYTF	TGTGCCAGCACAGTACAGGGGGCTAGCTATGGCTACACCTTC
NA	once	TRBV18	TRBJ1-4	CASSPRDEVREKLFF	TGTGCCAGCTCACCACGGGACGAAGTTCGTGAAAAACTGTTTTTT
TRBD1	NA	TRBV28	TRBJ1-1	CASRMTGGLLPAFF	TGTGCCAGCAGGATGACAGGGGGCCTGTTGCCTGCTTTCTTT
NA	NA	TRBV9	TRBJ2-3	CASSKDSYVDTQYF	TGTGCCAGCAGCAAGGACTCATACGTAGATACGCAGTATTTT
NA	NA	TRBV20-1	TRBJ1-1	CSALRTEAFF	TGCAGTGCTCTTCGAACTGAAGCTTTCTTT
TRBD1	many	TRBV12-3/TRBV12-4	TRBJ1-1	CASSLRQGHTEAFF	TGTGCCAGCAGTCTACGACAGGGACACACTGAAGCTTTCTTT
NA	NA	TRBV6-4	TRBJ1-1	CASKRESHMNTEAFF	TGTGCCAGCAAGAGGGAGTCGCACATGAACACTGAAGCTTTCTTT
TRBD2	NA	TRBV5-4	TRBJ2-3	CASSPSGGRTDTQYF	TGTGCCAGCAGCCCTAGCGGGGGCCGCACAGATACGCAGTATTTT
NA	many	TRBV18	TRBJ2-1	CASSPHSEGGEQFF	TGTGCCAGCTCACCTCATTCTGAGGGGGGTGAGCAGTTCTTC
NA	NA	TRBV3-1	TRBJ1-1	CARNDVRAFF	TGTGCCAGGAATGACGTGCGAGCTTTCTTT
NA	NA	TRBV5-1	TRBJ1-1	CASSTNPPTVSDTEAFF	TGCGCCAGCAGCACAAACCCCCCAACGGTCTCGGACACTGAAGCTTTCTTT
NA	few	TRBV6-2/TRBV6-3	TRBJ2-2	CASSWTPGVGELFF	TGTGCCAGCAGTTGGACCCCCGGGGTCGGGGAGCTGTTTTTT
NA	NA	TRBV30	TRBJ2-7	CAWSVLGRTYEQYF	TGTGCCTGGAGTGTATTGGGCAGAACCTACGAGCAGTACTTC
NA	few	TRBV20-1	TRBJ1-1	CSALHSGGLFPSAEAFF	TGCAGTGCTCTTCACAGTGGGGGTCTTTTCCCGAGCGCTGAAGCTTTCTTT
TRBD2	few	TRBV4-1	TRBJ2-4	CASSQDMTSGGIAKNIQYF	TGCGCCAGCAGCCAAGATATGACTAGCGGGGGGATAGCCAAAAACATTCAGTACTTC
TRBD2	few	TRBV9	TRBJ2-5	CASSVAAGGHETQYF	TGTGCCAGCAGCGTAGCAGCGGGGGGGCACGAGACCCAGTACTTC
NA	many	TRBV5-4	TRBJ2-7	CASRGDTREQYF	TGTGCCAGCAGAGGTGATACCCGCGAGCAGTACTTC
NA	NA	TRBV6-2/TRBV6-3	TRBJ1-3	CASTGLISGNTIYF	TGTGCCAGCACCGGACTTATCTCTGGAAACACCATATATTTT
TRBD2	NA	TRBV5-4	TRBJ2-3	CASSPTSGETDTQYF	TGTGCCAGCAGTCCTACTAGCGGGGAAACAGATACGCAGTATTTT
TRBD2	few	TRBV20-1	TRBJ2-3	CSASKLAGRPETQYF	TGCAGTGCTAGTAAGCTAGCGGGGCGTCCGGAGACGCAGTATTTT
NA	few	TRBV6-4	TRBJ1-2	CASRDNYGYTF	TGTGCCAGCAGGGACAACTATGGCTACACCTTC
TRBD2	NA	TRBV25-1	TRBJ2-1	CASSVSGSQQFF	TGTGCCAGCAGTGTTAGCGGGAGCCAGCAGTTCTTC
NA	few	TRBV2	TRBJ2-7	CASSPTYEQYF	TGTGCCAGCAGCCCAACCTACGAGCAGTACTTC
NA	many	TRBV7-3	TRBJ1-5	CASSLGGGNQPQHF	TGTGCCAGCAGCTTAGGGGGTGGCAATCAGCCCCAGCATTTT
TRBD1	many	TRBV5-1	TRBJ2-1	CASSLRQGAQNEQFF	TGCGCCAGCAGCTTAAGACAGGGGGCGCAAAATGAGCAGTTCTTC
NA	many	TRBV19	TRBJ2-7	CASSTGTYEQYF	TGTGCCAGTAGTACCGGGACCTACGAGCAGTACTTC
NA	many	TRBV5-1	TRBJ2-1	CASSLEPSSYNEQFF	TGCGCCAGCAGCTTGGAGCCAAGCTCCTACAATGAGCAGTTCTTC
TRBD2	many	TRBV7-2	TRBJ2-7	CASSLNSGGASYEQYF	TGTGCCAGCAGCCTCAATAGCGGGGGCGCGTCCTACGAGCAGTACTTC
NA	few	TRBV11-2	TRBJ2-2	CASSSRATNTGELFF	TGTGCCAGCAGCTCACGTGCAACGAACACCGGGGAGCTGTTTTTT
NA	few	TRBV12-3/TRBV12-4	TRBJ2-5	CASSSPDRNPETQYF	TGTGCCAGCAGTTCCCCCGACAGAAACCCAGAGACCCAGTACTTC
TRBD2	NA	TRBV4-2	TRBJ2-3	CASSQEFPYRSGGESDTQYF	TGTGCCAGCAGCCAAGAATTTCCCTACAGGAGCGGGGGGGAATCCGATACGCAGTATTTT
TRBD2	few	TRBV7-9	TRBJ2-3	CASARASGGASTDTQYF	TGTGCCAGCGCTAGGGCTAGCGGGGGGGCGAGCACAGATACGCAGTATTTT
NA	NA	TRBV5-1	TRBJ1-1	CASSLAGRRMNTEAFF	TGCGCCAGCAGCTTGGCAGGTAGACGGATGAACACTGAAGCTTTCTTT
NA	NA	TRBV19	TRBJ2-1	CASGKQGISYNEQFF	TGTGCCAGTGGAAAACAGGGCATCTCCTACAATGAGCAGTTCTTC
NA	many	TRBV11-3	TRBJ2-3	CASSGRQGLSDTQYF	TGTGCCAGCAGCGGACGACAGGGACTCTCAGATACGCAGTATTTT
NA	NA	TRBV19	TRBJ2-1	CASSISSQRSYNEQFF	TGTGCCAGTAGCATATCGAGTCAGAGGTCCTACAATGAGCAGTTCTTC
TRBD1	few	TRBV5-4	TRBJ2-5	CASSVARQGRRETQYF	TGTGCCAGCAGCGTGGCCCGACAGGGGAGGAGAGAGACCCAGTACTTC
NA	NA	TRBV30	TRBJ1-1	CAWRQGYNTEAFF	TGTGCCTGGAGGCAGGGGTATAACACTGAAGCTTTCTTT
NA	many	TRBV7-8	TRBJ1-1	CASRGLNTEAFF	TGTGCCAGCCGGGGCTTGAACACTGAAGCTTTCTTT
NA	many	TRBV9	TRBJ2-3	CASSSRAHYVSDTQYF	TGTGCCAGCAGCTCTCGAGCGCACTACGTTTCAGATACGCAGTATTTT
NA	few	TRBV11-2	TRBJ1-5	CASSLDRSQPQHF	TGTGCCAGCAGTTTGGACAGAAGTCAGCCCCAGCATTTT
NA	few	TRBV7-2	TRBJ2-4	CASSAILNIQYF	TGTGCCAGCAGCGCCATCCTTAACATTCAGTACTTC
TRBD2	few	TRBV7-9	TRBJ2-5	CASSLAGRAGGETQYF	TGTGCCAGCAGCTTAGCGGGCCGGGCGGGAGGTGAGACCCAGTACTTC
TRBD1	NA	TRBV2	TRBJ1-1	CASTEGQDLEAFF	TGTGCCAGCACGGAGGGACAGGACCTTGAAGCTTTCTTT
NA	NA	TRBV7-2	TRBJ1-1	CASSPLSGEREAFF	TGTGCCAGCAGCCCGTTGTCGGGAGAACGAGAAGCTTTCTTT
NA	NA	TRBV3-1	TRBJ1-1	CASSPRGMNTEAFF	TGTGCCAGCAGCCCTAGAGGGATGAACACTGAAGCTTTCTTT
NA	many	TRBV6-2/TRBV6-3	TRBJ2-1	CASSYEVGGNEQFF	TGTGCCAGCAGTTACGAGGTAGGGGGCAATGAGCAGTTCTTC